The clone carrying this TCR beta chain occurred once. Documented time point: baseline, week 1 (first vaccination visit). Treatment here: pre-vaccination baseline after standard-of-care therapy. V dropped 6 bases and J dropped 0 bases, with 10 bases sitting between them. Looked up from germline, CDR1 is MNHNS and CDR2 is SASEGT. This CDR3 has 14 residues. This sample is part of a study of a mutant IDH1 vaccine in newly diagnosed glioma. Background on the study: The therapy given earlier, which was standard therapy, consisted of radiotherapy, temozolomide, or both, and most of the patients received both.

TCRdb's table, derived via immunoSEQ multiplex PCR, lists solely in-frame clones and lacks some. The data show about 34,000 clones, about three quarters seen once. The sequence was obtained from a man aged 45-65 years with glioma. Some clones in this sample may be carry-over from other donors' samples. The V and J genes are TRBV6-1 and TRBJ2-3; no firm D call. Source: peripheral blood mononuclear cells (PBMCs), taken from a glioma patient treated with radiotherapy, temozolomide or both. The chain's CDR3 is CASRQGVSTDTQYF. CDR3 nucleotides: TGTGCCAGCAGGCAAGGAGTCAGCACAGATACGCAGTATTTT.